A selection of T cell receptor beta chains follows, all from one sample in a study of cytomegalovirus exposure and HLA in healthy donors. Assay: immunoSEQ multiplex PCR; the TCRdb copy retains only in-frame clones and omits some. The table lists under 200,000 clones, around 80% of them singletons. Material for sequencing was PBMCs. Every receptor here comes from a man aged 35-49 years in good health and CMV-seronegative. The CDR3 runs from the conserved cysteine through the conserved F or W. Fields, in order: V gene, J gene, clone size, D gene, CDR3 length, CDR3 DNA, CDR3 protein. D genes are given only for firm matches. Clone size is given for some rows only: seen once, a few or many times, or a class if the clone is expanded.

V gene: TRBV11-2; J gene: TRBJ2-1; clone size: NA; D gene: TRBD1; CDR3 length: 15; CDR3 DNA: TGTGCCAGCAGCCCCCGGGACAGGGGGCGCAATGAGCAGTTCTTC; CDR3 protein: CASSPRDRGRNEQFF
V gene: TRBV7-2; J gene: TRBJ2-1; clone size: NA; D gene: NA; CDR3 length: 16; CDR3 DNA: TGTGCCAGCAGCTTAGGATTGGGGACACTTTACAATGAGCAGTTCTTC; CDR3 protein: CASSLGLGTLYNEQFF
V gene: TRBV6-5; J gene: TRBJ2-5; clone size: once; D gene: TRBD2; CDR3 length: 15; CDR3 DNA: TGTGCCAGCAGAGAGCGGGGGGGTTTAGGAGAGACCCAGTACTTC; CDR3 protein: CASRERGGLGETQYF
V gene: TRBV7-2; J gene: TRBJ2-7; clone size: NA; D gene: TRBD1; CDR3 length: 16; CDR3 DNA: TGTGCCAGCAGCTACGCTAGGGGGACAGGGGCCCACGAGCAGTACTTC; CDR3 protein: CASSYARGTGAHEQYF
V gene: TRBV19; J gene: TRBJ1-5; clone size: NA; D gene: NA; CDR3 length: 17; CDR3 DNA: TGTGCCAGTAAAGCCATTGTGTCGGGTACCCGAAAGCAGCCCCAGCATTTT; CDR3 protein: CASKAIVSGTRKQPQHF
V gene: TRBV2; J gene: TRBJ1-1; clone size: once; D gene: TRBD1; CDR3 length: 13; CDR3 DNA: TGTGCCAGCAGAGGGACAGGGAACACTGAAGCTTTCTTT; CDR3 protein: CASRGTGNTEAFF
V gene: TRBV7-2; J gene: TRBJ2-7; clone size: NA; D gene: NA; CDR3 length: 13; CDR3 DNA: TGTGCCAGCAGCTATGACAGACCCTACGAGCAGTACTTC; CDR3 protein: CASSYDRPYEQYF
V gene: TRBV7-9; J gene: TRBJ1-1; clone size: NA; D gene: NA; CDR3 length: 12; CDR3 DNA: TGTGCCAGCAGCCCGGTCGGGTCTGAAGCTTTCTTT; CDR3 protein: CASSPVGSEAFF
V gene: TRBV9; J gene: TRBJ2-3; clone size: NA; D gene: NA; CDR3 length: 13; CDR3 DNA: TGTGCCAGCAGCGCTTTAAGCACAGATACGCAGTATTTT; CDR3 protein: CASSALSTDTQYF
V gene: TRBV9; J gene: TRBJ2-5; clone size: once; D gene: NA; CDR3 length: 16; CDR3 DNA: TGTGCCAGCAGCGTAGCTGGGGGCCAAAAACAAGAGACCCAGTACTTC; CDR3 protein: CASSVAGGQKQETQYF
V gene: TRBV9; J gene: TRBJ2-2; clone size: NA; D gene: NA; CDR3 length: 15; CDR3 DNA: TGTGCCAGCAGCGCCCCGCCGGGGAACACCGGGGAGCTGTTTTTT; CDR3 protein: CASSAPPGNTGELFF
V gene: TRBV10-3; J gene: TRBJ1-1; clone size: few; D gene: NA; CDR3 length: 14; CDR3 DNA: TGTGCCATCAGTGAGACAGAGATGAACACTGAAGCTTTCTTT; CDR3 protein: CAISETEMNTEAFF
V gene: TRBV11-2; J gene: TRBJ2-3; clone size: NA; D gene: TRBD2; CDR3 length: 14; CDR3 DNA: TGTGCCAGCAGCTTACGCGGGGGGGGCGAACCCCAGTATTTT; CDR3 protein: CASSLRGGGEPQYF
V gene: TRBV5-4; J gene: TRBJ1-4; clone size: NA; D gene: TRBD1; CDR3 length: 15; CDR3 DNA: TGTGCCAGCAGCTTGTCGGGACAGGGCAATGAAAAACTGTTTTTT; CDR3 protein: CASSLSGQGNEKLFF
V gene: TRBV6-5; J gene: TRBJ2-2; clone size: once; D gene: TRBD2; CDR3 length: 16; CDR3 DNA: TGTGCCAGCAGTTACTCCCGCGGGAGTGACACCGGGGAGCTGTTTTTT; CDR3 protein: CASSYSRGSDTGELFF
V gene: TRBV18; J gene: TRBJ1-4; clone size: NA; D gene: NA; CDR3 length: 14; CDR3 DNA: TGTGCCAGCTCACCAGACAGGCCCCTGGGAAAACTGTTTTTT; CDR3 protein: CASSPDRPLGKLFF
V gene: TRBV2; J gene: TRBJ2-3; clone size: NA; D gene: TRBD2; CDR3 length: 17; CDR3 DNA: TGTGCCAGCAGTTGGACTAGCGGGAGCCCTTTCACAGATACGCAGTATTTT; CDR3 protein: CASSWTSGSPFTDTQYF
V gene: TRBV18; J gene: TRBJ2-7; clone size: NA; D gene: TRBD1; CDR3 length: 14; CDR3 DNA: TGTGCCAGCTCACCCAAGGACAGGGCCTACGAGCAGTACTTC; CDR3 protein: CASSPKDRAYEQYF
V gene: TRBV7-8; J gene: TRBJ1-5; clone size: NA; D gene: NA; CDR3 length: 16; CDR3 DNA: TGTGCCAGCAGCTTAGAGAACAGGGAACGCAATCAGCCCCAGCATTTT; CDR3 protein: CASSLENRERNQPQHF
V gene: TRBV2; J gene: TRBJ2-1; clone size: few; D gene: TRBD2; CDR3 length: 14; CDR3 DNA: TGTGCCAGCAGAACTGGACTAGCGGGAGTTGAGCAGTTCTTC; CDR3 protein: CASRTGLAGVEQFF
V gene: TRBV2; J gene: TRBJ1-5; clone size: NA; D gene: TRBD1; CDR3 length: 15; CDR3 DNA: TGTGCCAGCAGTTGGACAGGGCAGGGGAATCAGCCCCAGCATTTT; CDR3 protein: CASSWTGQGNQPQHF
V gene: TRBV5-1; J gene: TRBJ2-7; clone size: NA; D gene: TRBD1; CDR3 length: 14; CDR3 DNA: TGCGCCAGCAGCTTGGGGGACAGTCCCTACGAGCAGTACTTC; CDR3 protein: CASSLGDSPYEQYF
V gene: TRBV5-8; J gene: TRBJ2-3; clone size: NA; D gene: NA; CDR3 length: 14; CDR3 DNA: TGTGCCAGCAGCTTCAGCGGTAGCACAGATACGCAGTATTTT; CDR3 protein: CASSFSGSTDTQYF
V gene: TRBV6-1; J gene: TRBJ1-6; clone size: NA; D gene: NA; CDR3 length: 13; CDR3 DNA: TGTGCCAGCAGGGCGGTATTAAATTCACCCCTCCACTTT; CDR3 protein: CASRAVLNSPLHF
V gene: TRBV9; J gene: TRBJ2-2; clone size: few; D gene: NA; CDR3 length: 14; CDR3 DNA: TGTGCCAGCAGCGTAGTATGGAACACCGGGGAGCTGTTTTTT; CDR3 protein: CASSVVWNTGELFF
V gene: TRBV5-1; J gene: TRBJ2-5; clone size: few; D gene: TRBD2; CDR3 length: 15; CDR3 DNA: TGCGCCAGCAGCGGAACTAGCGGGGGGGCCGAGACCCAGTACTTC; CDR3 protein: CASSGTSGGAETQYF
V gene: TRBV27; J gene: TRBJ1-4; clone size: NA; D gene: NA; CDR3 length: 13; CDR3 DNA: TGTGCCAGCAGTTTTTCCCTCTATGAAAAACTGTTTTTT; CDR3 protein: CASSFSLYEKLFF
V gene: TRBV7-8; J gene: TRBJ2-7; clone size: NA; D gene: TRBD2; CDR3 length: 13; CDR3 DNA: TGTGCCAGCAGCTTAATAGCGGGAAACGAGCAGTACTTC; CDR3 protein: CASSLIAGNEQYF
V gene: TRBV2; J gene: TRBJ1-1; clone size: NA; D gene: NA; CDR3 length: 14; CDR3 DNA: TGTGCCAGCAGTCTCGTACGGACAGTCAATGAAGCTTTCTTT; CDR3 protein: CASSLVRTVNEAFF
V gene: TRBV10-3; J gene: TRBJ2-2; clone size: NA; D gene: TRBD2; CDR3 length: 17; CDR3 DNA: TGTGCCATCAGTGAGTCCCTAGCGGGAGATAGGACCGGGGAGCTGTTTTTT; CDR3 protein: CAISESLAGDRTGELFF
V gene: TRBV6-5; J gene: TRBJ1-1; clone size: NA; D gene: NA; CDR3 length: 15; CDR3 DNA: TGTGCCAGCAGTCCCCCAAGGGGACAGAACACTGAAGCTTTCTTT; CDR3 protein: CASSPPRGQNTEAFF
V gene: TRBV6-5; J gene: TRBJ1-1; clone size: NA; D gene: NA; CDR3 length: 14; CDR3 DNA: TGTGCCAGCAGTTATCTACAGTCTGGCACTGAAGCTTTCTTT; CDR3 protein: CASSYLQSGTEAFF
V gene: TRBV18; J gene: TRBJ2-1; clone size: NA; D gene: TRBD1; CDR3 length: 15; CDR3 DNA: TGTGCCAGCTCACCAGGACAGGGCTTCTTCAATGAGCAGTTCTTC; CDR3 protein: CASSPGQGFFNEQFF
V gene: TRBV5-4; J gene: TRBJ1-3; clone size: NA; D gene: NA; CDR3 length: 16; CDR3 DNA: TGTGCCAGCAGCTTAACGAGGGAGGTGACGGGAAACACCATATATTTT; CDR3 protein: CASSLTREVTGNTIYF
V gene: TRBV27; J gene: TRBJ1-1; clone size: NA; D gene: NA; CDR3 length: 15; CDR3 DNA: TGTGCCAGCAGTTCCCCGGGAGGGAGTCGTACTGAAGCTTTCTTT; CDR3 protein: CASSSPGGSRTEAFF
V gene: TRBV7-2; J gene: TRBJ1-1; clone size: NA; D gene: TRBD1; CDR3 length: 14; CDR3 DNA: TGTGCCAGCAGCTGGGACAGGGAGCGCACTGAAGCTTTCTTT; CDR3 protein: CASSWDRERTEAFF
V gene: TRBV9; J gene: TRBJ1-6; clone size: NA; D gene: TRBD1; CDR3 length: 14; CDR3 DNA: TGTGCCAGCCAACAGGGGGGGGGTGATTCACCCCTCCACTTT; CDR3 protein: CASQQGGGDSPLHF
V gene: TRBV6-1; J gene: TRBJ2-3; clone size: NA; D gene: TRBD2; CDR3 length: 14; CDR3 DNA: TGTGCCAGCACCCTCGGGGGGGGCACAGATACGCAGTATTTT; CDR3 protein: CASTLGGGTDTQYF
V gene: TRBV6-5; J gene: TRBJ2-1; clone size: NA; D gene: TRBD2; CDR3 length: 14; CDR3 DNA: TGTGCCAGCAGAGGAGCGGGAGGGCTCTATGAGCAGTTCTTC; CDR3 protein: CASRGAGGLYEQFF
V gene: TRBV28; J gene: TRBJ1-3; clone size: NA; D gene: NA; CDR3 length: 15; CDR3 DNA: TGTGCCAGCACTTTGGGAGGGGGGGTCGGAAACACCATATATTTT; CDR3 protein: CASTLGGGVGNTIYF
V gene: TRBV21-1; J gene: TRBJ2-1; clone size: NA; D gene: NA; CDR3 length: 13; CDR3 DNA: TGTGCCAGCAGTAGACAGGGGGCTGTGGAGCAGTTCTTC; CDR3 protein: CASSRQGAVEQFF
V gene: TRBV7-2; J gene: TRBJ1-2; clone size: NA; D gene: NA; CDR3 length: 16; CDR3 DNA: TGTGCCAGCAGCTTAGTGGGAGGGGCAAAAAGCTATGGCTACACCTTC; CDR3 protein: CASSLVGGAKSYGYTF
V gene: TRBV5-6; J gene: TRBJ2-1; clone size: few; D gene: TRBD2; CDR3 length: 17; CDR3 DNA: TGTGCCAGCAGCTTGAGGTTGTTACTAGCGGGAGGGAATGAGCAGTTCTTC; CDR3 protein: CASSLRLLLAGGNEQFF
V gene: TRBV27; J gene: TRBJ1-3; clone size: NA; D gene: NA; CDR3 length: 16; CDR3 DNA: TGTGCCAGCAGTTCATGGTCCAGGGAGGGTGGAAACACCATATATTTT; CDR3 protein: CASSSWSREGGNTIYF